This T cell receptor beta chain was sequenced during a study of PD-L1 blockade in urothelial cancer. Only in-frame clones appear in the TCRdb table, and some are missing; sequencing was by immunoSEQ multiplex PCR. In the table there are roughly 62,000 clones, over 75% of which are singletons. The CDR3 is 16 amino acids. V lost 5 bases to trimming and J lost 0 bases, with 15 bases between them. Germline values: CDR1 SGHAT, CDR2 FQNNGV. The source material was PBMCs, sampled around atezolizumab (anti-PD-L1) treatment. This chain joins TRBV11-2 and TRBJ2-3; D is perhaps TRBD1 (5 bases). The clonotype comes from a man between 70 and 80 years old with urothelial cancer. The CDR3 nucleotides are TGTGCCAGCAGCCTAACCCCCGCAGGGAGCACAGATACGCAGTATTTT. Translating it yields CASSLTPAGSTDTQYF.